This T cell receptor (beta chain) originates from a study of blood T cell repertoires in COVID-19. For the study at large: Samples representing acute and convalescent COVID-19 were sourced from the United States, Italy and Spain. In each case, the material was cDNA or gDNA derived from T cells, B-cell-depleted T cells, or PBMCs.

Germline trimming cut 5 bases from V and 10 bases from J; bases unmatched to any gene: 7. Germline values: CDR1 MNHEY, CDR2 SMNVEV (reference sequence). The CDR3 contains 13 residues. How the authors handled the data: Counts of nucleated cells, estimated from reference gene primer amplification, were obtained. Generated by immunoSEQ multiplex PCR, the TCRdb table keeps only in-frame clones and is missing some. Clone size and V and J calls were adopted from that table, with D and trimming inferred from the DNA. This table has about 160,000 clones, over 70% appearing once. This receptor was taken from a woman at least 80 years old with active or convalescent COVID-19. What was sequenced was peripheral blood. The chain recombines TRBV27 with TRBJ2-1; 8 bases line up with TRBD1. The CDR3 region is CASSPRAGGEQFF. The CDR3, as DNA: TGTGCCAGCAGTCCCAGGGCAGGGGGCGAGCAGTTCTTC.